This T cell receptor (beta chain) originates from a study of vaccination effects on CD4 cells after COVID-19. Within the ViraFEST assay, antigen-specific CD4+ T cells underwent expansion with viral peptide pools prior to sequencing. The culture ran for approximately 11 days before CD4+ T cells were isolated. Previously uninfected by SARS-CoV-2, the vaccine recipients also showed negative nucleocapsid antibodies. TCRdb's copy holds only in-frame clones and misses some; the assay was immunoSEQ multiplex PCR. The top ten clones hold around 30% of a sample with fewer than 30,000 clones, about 80% of them seen once. Comments on this clone: Its antigen is still unknown.

Germline V gives CDR1 LGHNT, CDR2 FRNRAP. V was pared by 6 bases and J by 5 bases, with 17 bases between. The length of the CDR3 is 14 residues. The chain carries TRBV12-5 and TRBJ2-7; a weak D match, TRBD2 (5 bases). This TCR was sampled from a human donor who received a COVID-19 vaccine. This specimen consisted of CD4+ T cells from PBMCs cultured with SARS-CoV-2 spike peptides, obtained before COVID-19 vaccination. DNA of the CDR3: TGTGCTAGTGGGTCCCGGAGTGAGGGTGACGAGCAGTACTTC. Amino acids: CASGSRSEGDEQYF.